Listed below are T cell receptor beta chains from one sample, sequenced in a study of blood T cell repertoires in COVID-19. Sequencing used immunoSEQ multiplex PCR; TCRdb keeps in-frame clones, though not all of them. The table records about 56,000 clones, 80% to 90% of them present only once. The sequenced sample was peripheral blood. These receptors were obtained from a woman older than 75 with acute or convalescent COVID-19. Each CDR3 is given without its conserved first and last residue.

CDR3aa | v_gene
ASSPSGKGYEQY | TRBV18
ASGAGQEEKLF | TRBV12-5
ASSPSSGNTIY | TRBV19
ASSVRDYQGTDTQY | TRBV9
ASSLSTVSNQPQH | TRBV18
ASSVRLAATDTQY | TRBV7-9
ASSSGGGQF | TRBV3-1/TRBV3-2
ASGLNSYNEQF | TRBV11-2
ASSQVGGQFYNSPLH | TRBV14
ASSAGTAYGYT | TRBV25-1
VSQHRTTLSYNEQF | TRBV19
ASSRLANADTQY | TRBV2
ASSRQSTGELF | TRBV19